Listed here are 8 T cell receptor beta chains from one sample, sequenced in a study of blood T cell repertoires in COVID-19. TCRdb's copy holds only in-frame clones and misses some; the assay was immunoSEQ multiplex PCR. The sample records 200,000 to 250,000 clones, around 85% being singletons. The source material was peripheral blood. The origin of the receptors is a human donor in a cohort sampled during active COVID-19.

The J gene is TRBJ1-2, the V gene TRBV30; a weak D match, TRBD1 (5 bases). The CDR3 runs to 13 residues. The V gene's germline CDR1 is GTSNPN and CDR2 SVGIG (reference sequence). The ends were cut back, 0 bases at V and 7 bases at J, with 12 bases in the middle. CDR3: CAWSVRQGAGYTF. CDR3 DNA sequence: TGTGCCTGGAGTGTACGGCAGGGTGCTGGCTACACCTTC. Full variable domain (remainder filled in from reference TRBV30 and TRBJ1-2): SQTIHQWPATLVQPVGSPLSLECTVEGTSNPNLYWYRQAAGRGLQLLFYSVGIGQISSEVPQNLSASRPQDRQFILSSKKLLLSDSGFYLCAWSVRQGAGYTFGSGTRLTVV.

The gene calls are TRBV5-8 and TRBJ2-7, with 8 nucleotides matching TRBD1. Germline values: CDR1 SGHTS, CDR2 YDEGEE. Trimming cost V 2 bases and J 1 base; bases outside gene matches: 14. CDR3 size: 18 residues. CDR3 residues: CASSFPTGTGGVSYEQYF. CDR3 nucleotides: TGTGCCAGCAGCTTTCCCACTGGGACAGGCGGGGTGTCCTACGAGCAGTACTTC.

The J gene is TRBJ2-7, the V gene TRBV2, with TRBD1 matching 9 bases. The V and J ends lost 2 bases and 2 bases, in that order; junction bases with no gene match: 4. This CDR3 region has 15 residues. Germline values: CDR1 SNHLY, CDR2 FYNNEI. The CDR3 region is CASSEYRGLTYEQYF. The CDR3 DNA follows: TGTGCCAGCAGTGAATACAGGGGGCTAACCTACGAGCAGTACTTC.

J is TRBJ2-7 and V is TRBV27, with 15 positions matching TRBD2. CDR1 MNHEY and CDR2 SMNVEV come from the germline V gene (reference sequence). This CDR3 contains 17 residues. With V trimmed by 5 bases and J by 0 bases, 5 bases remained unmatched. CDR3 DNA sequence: TGTGCCAGCAGTATACAGGGACTAGCGGGAGGCTCCTACGAGCAGTACTTC. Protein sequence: CASSIQGLAGGSYEQYF.

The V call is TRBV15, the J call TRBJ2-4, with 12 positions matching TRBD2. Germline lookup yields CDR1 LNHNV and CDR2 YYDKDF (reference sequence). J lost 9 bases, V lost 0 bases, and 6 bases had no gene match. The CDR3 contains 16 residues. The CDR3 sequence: CATSRDKASGRGIQYF. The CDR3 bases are TGTGCCACCAGCAGAGATAAGGCTAGCGGGAGGGGCATTCAGTACTTC.

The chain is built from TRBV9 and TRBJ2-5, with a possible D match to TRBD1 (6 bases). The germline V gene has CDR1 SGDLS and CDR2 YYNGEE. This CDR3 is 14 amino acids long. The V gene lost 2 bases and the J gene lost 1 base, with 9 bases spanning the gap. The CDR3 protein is CASSVQDSQETQYF. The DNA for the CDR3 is TGTGCCAGCAGCGTGCAGGACAGCCAAGAGACCCAGTACTTC.

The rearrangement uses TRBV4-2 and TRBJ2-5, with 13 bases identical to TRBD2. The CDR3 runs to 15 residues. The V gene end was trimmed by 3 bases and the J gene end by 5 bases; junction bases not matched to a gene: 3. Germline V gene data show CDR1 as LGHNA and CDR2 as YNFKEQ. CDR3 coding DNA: TGTGCCAGCAGCCAGGAGACTAGCGGGAGGGAGACCCAGTACTTC. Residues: CASSQETSGRETQYF.

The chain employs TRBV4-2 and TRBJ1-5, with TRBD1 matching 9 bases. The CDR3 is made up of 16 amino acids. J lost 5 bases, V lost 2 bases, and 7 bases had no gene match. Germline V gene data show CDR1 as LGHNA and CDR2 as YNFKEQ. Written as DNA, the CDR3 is TGTGCCAGCAGCCAACTGGACAGGGGTGGCCATCAGCCCCAGCATTTT. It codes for CASSQLDRGGHQPQHF.